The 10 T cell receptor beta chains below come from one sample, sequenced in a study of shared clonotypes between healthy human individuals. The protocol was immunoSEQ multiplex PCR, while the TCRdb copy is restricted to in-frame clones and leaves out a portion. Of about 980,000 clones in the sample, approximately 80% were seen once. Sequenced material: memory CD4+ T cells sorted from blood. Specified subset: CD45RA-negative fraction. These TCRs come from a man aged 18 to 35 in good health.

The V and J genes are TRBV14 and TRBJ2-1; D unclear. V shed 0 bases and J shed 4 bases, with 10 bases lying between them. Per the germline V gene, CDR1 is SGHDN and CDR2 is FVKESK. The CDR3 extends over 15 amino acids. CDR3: CASSQDTTNYNEQFF. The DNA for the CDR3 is TGTGCCAGCAGCCAAGATACGACAAATTACAATGAGCAGTTCTTC. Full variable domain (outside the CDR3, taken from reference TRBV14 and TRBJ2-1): EAGVTQFPSHSVIEKGQTVTLRCDPISGHDNLYWYRRVMGKEIKFLLHFVKESKQDESGMPNNRFLAERTGGTYSTLKVQPAELEDSGVYFCASSQDTTNYNEQFFGPGTRLTVL.

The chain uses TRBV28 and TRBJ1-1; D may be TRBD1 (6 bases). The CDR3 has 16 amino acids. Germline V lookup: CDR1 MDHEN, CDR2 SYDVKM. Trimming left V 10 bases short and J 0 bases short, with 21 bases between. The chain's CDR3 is CATKGEGQGMNTEAFF. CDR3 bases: TGTGCCACCAAGGGGGAGGGTCAAGGTATGAACACTGAAGCTTTCTTT.

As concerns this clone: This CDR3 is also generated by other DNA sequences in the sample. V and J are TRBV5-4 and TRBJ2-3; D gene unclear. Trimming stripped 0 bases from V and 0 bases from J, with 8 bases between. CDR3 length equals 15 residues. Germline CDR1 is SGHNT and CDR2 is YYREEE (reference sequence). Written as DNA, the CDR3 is TGTGCCAGCAGCTTGGACCCATTTAGCACAGATACGCAGTATTTT. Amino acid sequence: CASSLDPFSTDTQYF.

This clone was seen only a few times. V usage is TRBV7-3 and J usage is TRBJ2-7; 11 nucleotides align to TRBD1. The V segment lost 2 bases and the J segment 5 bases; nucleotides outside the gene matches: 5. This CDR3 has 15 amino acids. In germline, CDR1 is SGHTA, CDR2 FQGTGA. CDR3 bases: TGTGCCAGCAGCTTACAGGGGACAGGGGGTCACGAGCAGTACTTC. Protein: CASSLQGTGGHEQYF.

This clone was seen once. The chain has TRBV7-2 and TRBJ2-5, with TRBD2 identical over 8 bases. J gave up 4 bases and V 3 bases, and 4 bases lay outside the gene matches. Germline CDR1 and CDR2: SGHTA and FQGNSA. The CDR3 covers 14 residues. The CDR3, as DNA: TGTGCCAGCAGCTTTGGCGGGAGGACAGAGACCCAGTACTTC. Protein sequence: CASSFGGRTETQYF.

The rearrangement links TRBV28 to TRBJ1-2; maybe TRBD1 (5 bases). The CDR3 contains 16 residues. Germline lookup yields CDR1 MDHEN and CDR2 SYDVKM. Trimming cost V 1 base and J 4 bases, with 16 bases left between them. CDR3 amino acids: CASSLFPGGDVYGYTF. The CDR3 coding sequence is TGTGCCAGCAGTTTATTCCCCGGGGGGGACGTCTATGGCTACACCTTC.

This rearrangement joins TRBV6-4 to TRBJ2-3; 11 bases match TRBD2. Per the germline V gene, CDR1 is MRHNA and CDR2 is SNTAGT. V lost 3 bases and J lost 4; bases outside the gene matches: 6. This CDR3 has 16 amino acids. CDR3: CASSESLAGGSDTQYF. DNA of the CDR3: TGTGCCAGCAGTGAATCCTTAGCGGGGGGGTCAGATACGCAGTATTTT.

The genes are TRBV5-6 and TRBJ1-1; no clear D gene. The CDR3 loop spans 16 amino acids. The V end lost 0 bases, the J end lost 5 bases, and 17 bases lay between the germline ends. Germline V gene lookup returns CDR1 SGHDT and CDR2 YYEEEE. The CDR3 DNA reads TGTGCCAGCAGCTTGGGACCGGTTTTGGTGGGGACTGAAGCTTTCTTT. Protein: CASSLGPVLVGTEAFF. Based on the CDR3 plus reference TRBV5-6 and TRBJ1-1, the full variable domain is DAGVTQSPTHLIKTRGQQVTLRCSPKSGHDTVSWYQQALGQGPQFIFQYYEEEERQRGNFPDRFSGHQFPNYSSELNVNALLLGDSALYLCASSLGPVLVGTEAFFGQGTRLTVV.

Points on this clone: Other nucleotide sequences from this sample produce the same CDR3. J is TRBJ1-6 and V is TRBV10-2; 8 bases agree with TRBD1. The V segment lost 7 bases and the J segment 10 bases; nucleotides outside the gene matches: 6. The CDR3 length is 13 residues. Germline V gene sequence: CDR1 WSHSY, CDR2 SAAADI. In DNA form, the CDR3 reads TGCGCCAGCAATGGACAGGGCGGGTCACCCCTCCACTTT. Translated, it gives CASNGQGGSPLHF.

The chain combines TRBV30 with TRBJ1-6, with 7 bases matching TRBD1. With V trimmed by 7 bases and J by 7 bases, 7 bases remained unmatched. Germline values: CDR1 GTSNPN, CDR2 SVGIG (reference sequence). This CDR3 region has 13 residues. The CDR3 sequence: CAFSGGTNSPLHF. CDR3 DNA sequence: TGTGCCTTTTCAGGGGGAACCAATTCACCCCTCCACTTT. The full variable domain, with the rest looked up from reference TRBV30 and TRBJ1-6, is SQTIHQWPATLVQPVGSPLSLECTVEGTSNPNLYWYRQAAGRGLQLLFYSVGIGQISSEVPQNLSASRPQDRQFILSSKKLLLSDSGFYLCAFSGGTNSPLHFGNGTRLTVT.